These T cell receptor beta chains were read from a single sample in a study of blood T cell repertoires in COVID-19. Sequenced by immunoSEQ multiplex PCR; TCRdb stores in-frame clones only, minus some. The sample lists about 210,000 clones, roughly four fifths occurring once. The sequenced sample consisted of peripheral blood. Receptor source: a woman between 40 and 50 years old with active or convalescent COVID-19. The CDR3 runs from the conserved cysteine through the conserved F or W. A D gene is named only where the DNA matches it firmly. A clone size is listed for some rows: how often the clone was seen (once, few, many), or a class if it is expanded.

>NA|TRBV2|TRBJ2-1|NA
CASSVQGPAYNEQFF
TGTGCCAGCAGTGTGCAGGGGCCAGCCTACAATGAGCAGTTCTTC
>TRBD2|TRBV6-2/TRBV6-3|TRBJ2-4|few
CASSYLAEKAKNIQYF
TGTGCCAGCAGTTATCTAGCGGAGAAAGCCAAAAACATTCAGTACTTC
>TRBD1|TRBV28|TRBJ1-5|NA
CASRQGAPSNQPQHF
TGTGCCAGCAGACAGGGGGCACCGAGCAATCAGCCCCAGCATTTT
>NA|TRBV3-1/TRBV3-2|TRBJ2-1|NA
CASSLRGSGQGPYNEQFF
TGTGCCAGCAGCCTCCGGGGGAGCGGGCAGGGCCCCTACAATGAGCAGTTCTTC
>NA|TRBV19|TRBJ2-1|NA
CASSSLPGNEQFF
TGTGCCAGTAGTTCTTTGCCGGGCAATGAGCAGTTCTTC
>TRBD2|TRBV6-4|TRBJ2-2|few
CASSVHDGGAVGELFF
TGTGCCAGCAGTGTGCACGACGGGGGGGCCGTCGGGGAGCTGTTTTTT
>TRBD2|TRBV7-2|TRBJ2-7|NA
CASSLRLAGGRYEQYF
TGTGCCAGCAGCTTAAGACTAGCGGGAGGGCGGTACGAGCAGTACTTC
>TRBD1|TRBV28|TRBJ1-2|few
CASSPDRVGGYTF
TGTGCCAGCAGCCCCGACAGGGTAGGTGGCTACACCTTC
>NA|TRBV7-2|TRBJ2-5|NA
CASSLLGETQYF
TGTGCCAGCAGCTTGCTCGGGGAGACCCAGTACTTC
>NA|TRBV6-2/TRBV6-3|TRBJ2-2|NA
CASSRNNPNTGELFF
TGTGCCAGCAGTCGAAACAATCCGAACACCGGGGAGCTGTTTTTT
>NA|TRBV19|TRBJ2-1|few
CASSNRKDEQFF
TGTGCCAGTAGTAACAGAAAAGATGAGCAGTTCTTC
>NA|TRBV7-9|TRBJ2-2|NA
CASSLEQGNTGELFF
TGTGCCAGCAGCTTAGAACAGGGTAACACCGGGGAGCTGTTTTTT
>NA|TRBV5-1|TRBJ2-2|few
CASSLEQNTGELFF
TGCGCCAGCAGCTTGGAGCAGAACACCGGGGAGCTGTTTTTT
>TRBD2|TRBV27|TRBJ2-1|NA
CASSSSGTWRNEQFF
TGTGCCAGCAGTTCTAGCGGTACGTGGCGCAATGAGCAGTTCTTC
>NA|TRBV7-3|TRBJ1-2|NA
CASSLPGFGYTF
TGTGCCAGCAGCTTACCGGGTTTTGGCTACACCTTC
>TRBD1|TRBV6-2/TRBV6-3|TRBJ2-3|NA
CASSYSIFIRGQKDTQYF
TGTGCCAGCAGTTACTCGATCTTCATCAGGGGGCAAAAGGATACGCAGTATTTT
>NA|TRBV2|TRBJ1-2|NA
CAKGGYTF
TGTGCCAAGGGGGGCTACACCTTC
>NA|TRBV30|TRBJ1-2|NA
CAWSGPLAGYWGYTF
TGTGCCTGGAGTGGTCCCCTCGCAGGGTACTGGGGCTACACCTTC
>TRBD1|TRBV5-8|TRBJ2-7|NA
CASSLGTGVFEQYF
TGTGCCAGCAGCTTGGGGACAGGGGTTTTCGAGCAGTACTTC
>TRBD1|TRBV24-1|TRBJ1-2|NA
CATSGTTGRDYGYTF
TGTGCCACCAGTGGTACGACAGGGCGGGACTATGGCTACACCTTC
>NA|TRBV5-1|TRBJ2-2|NA
CASSLETTTGELFF
TGCGCCAGCAGCTTGGAAACAACCACCGGGGAGCTGTTTTTT
>TRBD1|TRBV5-1|TRBJ1-6|NA
CASSLDSGQGNSPLHF
TGCGCCAGCAGCTTGGATTCGGGACAGGGGAATTCACCCCTCCACTTT
>TRBD1|TRBV6-6|TRBJ2-2|NA
CASRQTGDGITGELFF
TGTGCCAGTCGACAAACAGGGGATGGTATCACCGGGGAGCTGTTTTTT
>NA|TRBV13|TRBJ2-1|NA
CASSPLQGQLYNEQFF
TGTGCCAGCAGCCCACTACAGGGTCAACTATACAATGAGCAGTTCTTC
>TRBD1|TRBV4-1|TRBJ2-7|NA
CASSLQTGASYEQYF
TGCGCCAGCAGCCTCCAGACAGGGGCCTCCTACGAGCAGTACTTC
>TRBD1|TRBV5-5|TRBJ2-2|NA
CASSLEEWTGRTGELFF
TGTGCCAGCAGCTTGGAGGAGTGGACAGGAAGGACCGGGGAGCTGTTTTTT
>NA|TRBV7-2|TRBJ2-3|once
CASSFGADTQYF
TGTGCCAGCAGCTTCGGGGCAGATACGCAGTATTTT
>TRBD1|TRBV7-8|TRBJ1-4|NA
CASSRGTEGLNEKLFF
TGTGCCAGCAGCCGGGGGACAGAGGGGTTAAATGAAAAACTGTTTTTT